This paragraph reports one TCR beta chain. The data stem from a study of T cell changes during pregnancy in multiple sclerosis. Clones were sequenced by immunoSEQ multiplex PCR, and TCRdb holds only the in-frame ones, with some missing. Of approximately 23,000 clones in the sample, about 89% were seen once. V lost 5 bases and J lost 4; bases outside the gene matches: 8. CDR1 is SGHTA, CDR2 FQGNSA, per germline. The length of the CDR3 is 16 residues. The V and J genes are TRBV7-2 and TRBJ1-4, with 9 bases aligning to TRBD1. The specimen comprised CD8+ T cells from peripheral blood mononuclear cells, sampled in the first trimester of pregnancy. This receptor was identified in a female donor with multiple sclerosis, enrolled in a pregnancy study. CDR3 coding DNA: TGTGCCAGCAGCGGGGGCGCGGGACAGGGTAATGAAAAACTGTTTTTT. Its translation is CASSGGAGQGNEKLFF.